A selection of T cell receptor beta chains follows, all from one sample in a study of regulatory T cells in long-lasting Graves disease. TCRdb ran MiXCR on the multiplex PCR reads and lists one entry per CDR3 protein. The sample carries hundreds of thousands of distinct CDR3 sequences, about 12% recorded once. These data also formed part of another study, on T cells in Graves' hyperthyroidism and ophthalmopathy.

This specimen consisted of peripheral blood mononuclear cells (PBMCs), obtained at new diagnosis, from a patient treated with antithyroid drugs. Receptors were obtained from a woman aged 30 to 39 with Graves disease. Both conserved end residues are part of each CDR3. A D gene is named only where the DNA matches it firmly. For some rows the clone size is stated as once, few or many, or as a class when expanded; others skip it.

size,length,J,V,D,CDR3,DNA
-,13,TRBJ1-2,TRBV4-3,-,CASSQDWLYGYTF,TGCGCCAGCAGCCAAGATTGGCTCTATGGCTACACCTTC
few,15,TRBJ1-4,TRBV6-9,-,CASSYVDSPNEKLFF,TGTGCCAGCAGTTACGTAGACAGCCCTAATGAAAAACTGTTTTTT
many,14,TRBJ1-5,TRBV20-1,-,CSASGVPSNQPQHF,TGCAGTGCTTCGGGGGTCCCTAGCAATCAGCCCCAGCATTTT
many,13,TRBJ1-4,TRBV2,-,CASSPRGEEKLFF,TGTGCCAGCAGTCCCAGGGGAGAGGAAAAACTGTTTTTT
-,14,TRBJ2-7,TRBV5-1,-,CASSQGGYRDEQYF,TGTGCCAGCAGCCAAGGGGGGTACCGCGACGAGCAGTACTTC
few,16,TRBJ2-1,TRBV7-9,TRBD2,CASSLWGAGPYNEQFF,TGTGCCAGCAGCTTGTGGGGAGCGGGACCCTACAATGAGCAGTTCTTC
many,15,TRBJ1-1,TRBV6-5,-,CASSYQVLGGTEAFF,TGTGCCAGCAGTTACCAGGTGCTGGGGGGGACTGAAGCTTTCTTT
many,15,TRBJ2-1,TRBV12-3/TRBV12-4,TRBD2,CASITPGLESQEQFF,TGTGCCAGCATCACTCCGGGACTAGAAAGCCAAGAGCAGTTCTTC
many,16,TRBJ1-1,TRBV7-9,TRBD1,CASSRVEGAPNTEAFF,TGTGCCAGCAGCCGTGTGGAGGGGGCTCCGAACACTGAAGCTTTCTTT
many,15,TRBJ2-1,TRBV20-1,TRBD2,CSARDGAGVKNEQFF,TGCAGTGCTAGAGACGGCGCGGGAGTAAAGAATGAGCAGTTCTTC
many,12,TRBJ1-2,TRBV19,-,CASSMDSDGYTF,TGTGCCAGTAGTATGGACAGTGATGGCTACACCTTC
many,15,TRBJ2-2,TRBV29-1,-,CSVQPGHSNTGELFF,TGCAGCGTCCAACCTGGCCATTCAAACACCGGGGAGCTGTTTTTT
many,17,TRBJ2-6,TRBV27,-,CASSSPNLWAGANVLTF,TGTGCCAGCAGTTCCCCAAATCTATGGGCTGGGGCCAACGTCCTGACTTTC
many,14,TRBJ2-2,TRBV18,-,CASTPTLNTGELFF,TGTGCCAGCACACCTACACTGAACACCGGGGAGCTGTTTTTT
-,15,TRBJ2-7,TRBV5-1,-,CASSLDLGRSYEQYF,TGCGCCAGCAGCTTGGATCTCGGCAGATCCTACGAGCAGTACTTC
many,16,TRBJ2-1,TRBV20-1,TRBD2,CSARSFYGRAWDEQFF,TGCAGTGCTAGATCTTTTTACGGGAGGGCCTGGGATGAGCAGTTCTTC
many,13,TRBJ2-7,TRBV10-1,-,CASSLGASDEQYF,TGCGCCAGCAGTTTAGGGGCTAGCGACGAGCAGTACTTC
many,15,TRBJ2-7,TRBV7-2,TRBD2,CASSSEAGVTYEQYF,TGTGCCAGCAGCTCAGAAGCGGGAGTCACCTACGAGCAGTACTTC
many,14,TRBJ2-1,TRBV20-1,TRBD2,CSARPGTSIHEQFF,TGCAGTGCTAGGCCCGGGACTAGCATCCATGAGCAGTTCTTC
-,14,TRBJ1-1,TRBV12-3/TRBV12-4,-,CASSPRVVVTEAFF,TGTGCCAGCAGTCCCCGGGTAGTAGTAACTGAAGCTTTCTTT
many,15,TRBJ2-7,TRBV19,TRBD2,CASSKSSGRSYEQYF,TGTGCCAGTAGTAAGTCTAGCGGACGTTCCTACGAGCAGTACTTC
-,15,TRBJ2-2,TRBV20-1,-,CSARADGLNTGELFF,TGCAGTGCTAGAGCTGACGGTCTGAACACCGGGGAGCTGTTTTTT
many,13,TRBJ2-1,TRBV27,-,CASGLHPQHEQFF,TGTGCCAGCGGACTCCACCCTCAACATGAGCAGTTCTTC
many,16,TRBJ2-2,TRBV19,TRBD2,CASSIDAGGYTGELFF,TGTGCCAGTAGTATAGACGCGGGAGGGTACACCGGGGAGCTGTTTTTT
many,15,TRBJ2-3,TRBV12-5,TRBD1,CASGRTGVGADTQYF,TGTGCCAGTGGTCGGACAGGGGTTGGGGCAGATACGCAGTATTTT
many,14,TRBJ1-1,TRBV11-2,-,CASSPSTGRGEAFF,TGTGCCAGCAGCCCTAGCACGGGAAGGGGTGAAGCTTTCTTT
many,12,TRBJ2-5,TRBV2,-,CASSEDAGAQYF,TGTGCCAGCAGTGAAGATGCGGGCGCCCAGTACTTC
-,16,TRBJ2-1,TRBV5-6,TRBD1,CASSWETGDSYNEQFF,TGTGCCAGCAGCTGGGAGACAGGGGACTCCTACAATGAGCAGTTCTTC
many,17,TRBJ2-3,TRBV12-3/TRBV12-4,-,CASSTPPSAGDTDTQYF,TGTGCCAGCAGCACACCTCCCTCGGCAGGGGACACAGATACGCAGTATTTT
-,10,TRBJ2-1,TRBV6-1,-,CASRAGEQFF,TGTGCCTCCCGGGCTGGTGAGCAGTTCTTC
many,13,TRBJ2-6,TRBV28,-,CASVSAGANVLTF,TGTGCCAGCGTTTCGGCTGGGGCCAACGTCCTGACTTTC
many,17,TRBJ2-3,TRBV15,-,CATSTELGGPGINTQYF,TGTGCCACCAGCACCGAACTGGGTGGCCCCGGAATAAATACGCAGTATTTT
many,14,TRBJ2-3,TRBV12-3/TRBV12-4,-,CASRTSRRADTQYF,TGTGCCAGCAGGACATCGAGGCGGGCAGATACGCAGTATTTT
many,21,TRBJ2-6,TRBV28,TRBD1,CASSLWGPGQGTLWGANVLTF,TGTGCCAGCAGTTTATGGGGTCCGGGACAGGGGACCCTCTGGGGGGCCAACGTCCTGACTTTC
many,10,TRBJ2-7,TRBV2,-,CASQMYEQYF,TGTGCTTCTCAGATGTACGAGCAGTACTTC
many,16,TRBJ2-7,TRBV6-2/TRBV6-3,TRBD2,CASSWQRAGGPYEQYF,TGTGCCAGCAGTTGGCAACGAGCGGGAGGGCCTTACGAGCAGTACTTC
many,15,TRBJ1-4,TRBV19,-,CASSTRGANNEKLFF,TGTGCCAGTAGTACCAGGGGCGCGAACAATGAAAAACTGTTTTTT
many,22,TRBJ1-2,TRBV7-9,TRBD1,CASSSTPKLTGTGVGGSYGYTF,TGTGCCAGCAGCTCTACACCGAAACTTACGGGGACAGGGGTTGGAGGGAGCTATGGCTACACCTTC
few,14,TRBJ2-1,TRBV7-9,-,CASSMQQGLNEQFF,TGTGCCAGCAGCATGCAACAGGGCCTCAATGAGCAGTTCTTC
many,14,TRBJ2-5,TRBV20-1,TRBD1,CSAIDRVGQETQYF,TGCAGTGCCATCGACAGGGTGGGCCAAGAGACCCAGTACTTC
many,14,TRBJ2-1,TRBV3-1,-,CASSQRELVNEQFF,TGTGCCAGCAGCCAGAGGGAGTTGGTCAATGAGCAGTTCTTC
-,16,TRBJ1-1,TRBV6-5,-,CASSYSMSPLATEAFF,TGTGCCAGCAGTTACTCGATGAGCCCATTGGCCACTGAAGCTTTCTTT